This entry describes one T cell receptor (beta chain). As yet, its antigen is unknown. The sample comes from a study of T cell responses to AZD1222 COVID-19 vaccine. General study points: Clonal diversity was possibly underestimated, and the donors were mostly white British, with more females. With dominance at 160-218 and 743-854, vaccine-associated CD4 TCRs spanned spike. Unmutated variant regions reportedly attract nearly half of all spike-specific TCRs.

Some clones are missing from TCRdb's copy, which holds only in-frame ones; the method was immunoSEQ multiplex PCR. Found here are under 200,000 clones, more than 90% of them singletons; the top ten hold about 3.6%. CDR3 length: 15 amino acids. CDR1 is SGHDN, CDR2 FVKESK, per germline. The V and J ends lost 1 base and 1 base, in that order; junction bases with no gene match: 3. Specimen: peripheral blood, collected 28 days after the second dose of the MenACWY control vaccine. This clonotype was obtained from an adult who received the MenACWY meningococcal vaccine as a control. This chain links TRBV14 with TRBJ2-7, with 8 nucleotides matching TRBD1. CDR3 DNA sequence: TGTGCCAGCAGCCAAGGACAGGGGCTTTCCTACGAGCAGTACTTC. It yields the protein CASSQGQGLSYEQYF.